The clone carrying this T cell receptor (beta chain) has at least ten counts. This sample stems from a study of spatial heterogeneity in lung cancer. The CDR3 sequence is 17 residues long. This sample's time point: blood at routine non-recurrence follow-up after resection. Without sorting, whole RNA was sequenced from tumor, nontumor lung or frozen PBMC. MiXCR, run by TCRdb on the 5' RACE reads, gives a single entry per CDR3 protein. The table records roughly 120,000 distinct CDR3 sequences, about 12% of them present only once. The sequenced sample was PBMCs, obtained at follow-up. The chain combines TRBV21-1 with TRBJ1-5. TRBV21-1 is recorded as a pseudogene. This sequence was found in a male donor with early-stage non-small cell lung cancer. Written as DNA, the CDR3 is TGTGCCAGCAGCAAATGGAGGAGTTTCTATAGCAATCAGCCCCAGCATTTT. Translating it yields CASSKWRSFYSNQPQHF.